The clone carrying this T cell receptor (beta chain) was seen only a few times. Its matching antigen is unknown. This entry is derived from a study of T-cell reconstitution after alpha-beta-depleted transplantation in children. Trimming took off 7 bases at V and 8 bases at J, with 12 bases between the two ends. Germline CDR1 is MNHNY and CDR2 is SVGAGI (reference sequence). The CDR3 totals 12 residues. As it was prepared, the TCRbeta library received unique molecular identifiers. One entry per CDR3 protein, called by TCRdb with MiXCR from the PCR reads. The sample has roughly 490,000 distinct CDR3 sequences, roughly an eighth seen once. Study results and limitations: The origin of high day-60 TCRbeta diversity in some patients lay in surviving recipient T cells and thymic progenitors. When one year had passed after transplant, most T-cell counts and diversity came from newly produced T cells. In patients about two months after transplant, alpha-beta T cells reportedly arose from several hundred expanded graft clones.

V gene TRBV6-6 combines with J gene TRBJ2-1; D unclear. The specimen was PBMCs, mostly from graft donor cells, collected 180 days after TCRalphabeta/CD19-depleted stem cell transplant. This sequence was found in a female patient aged 2-9 years who had a stem cell transplant for aplastic anemia, so the T cells may come from the graft donor. The CDR3 DNA follows: TGTGCCAGCACCCCAAGGGCCCATGAGCAGTTCTTC. Its protein product is CASTPRAHEQFF.